The following is a TCR beta chain sequence with its context. Drawing of blood for sampling happened at baseline, at cycle 4 day 1, and at cycle 7 day 1. The data stem from a study of OX40 agonist ivuxolimab in advanced cancers. Germline V gene sequence: CDR1 SGHNT, CDR2 YYREEE (reference sequence). There are 16 residues in the CDR3. Unmatched junction bases numbered 4, after V lost 1 base and J lost 0 bases. Profiled with immunoSEQ multiplex PCR; TCRdb holds only in-frame clones, not every one. The repertoire holds more than 50,000 clones, with more than 70% as singletons. The sequencing used CD4+ or CD8+ T cells sorted from blood, collected in a trial of the OX40 agonist ivuxolimab. V is TRBV5-4 and J is TRBJ2-3; 8 bases fit TRBD2. This TCR derives from an adult with an advanced solid tumor such as melanoma, head and neck, liver or kidney cancer. The CDR3 DNA sequence: TGTGCCAGCAGCTTGAAGTCTAGCGGGAGCACAGATACGCAGTATTTT. Its protein is CASSLKSSGSTDTQYF.